This T cell receptor beta chain was sequenced during a study of cytomegalovirus exposure and HLA in healthy donors. Study overall: T cells numbering about 200 million yielded 117 million unique TCR beta sequences in an earlier analysis.

Primers for the PCR totalled 60 Vbeta and 13 Jbeta. Assay: immunoSEQ multiplex PCR; the TCRdb copy retains only in-frame clones and omits some. The table lists some 160,000 clones, 80% to 90% of them singletons, with almost 2.5% in the top ten. Study-wide findings and caveats: A later analysis showed TCR association rates differing by HLA locus, peaking at DRB1 and lowest at HLA-C. Presence/absence analyses assumed roughly uniform sequencing depth across donors, which may not hold.

Turning to this clone: Its antigen is as yet unknown.

The sequencing input was PBMCs. The receptor was isolated from a boy aged 2 to 9 in good health and CMV-seronegative.

Here the CDR3 reads CASSYRQGANEQYF. CDR3 sequence (DNA): TGTGCCAGCAGTTACCGACAGGGTGCCAACGAGCAGTACTTC. The chain joins TRBV6-6 to TRBJ2-7; 7 nucleotides match TRBD1. The CDR3 length is 14 residues. In germline, CDR1 is MNHNY, CDR2 SVGAGI (reference sequence). V gave up 2 bases and J gave up 5 bases; unmatched junction bases: 6.